Listed below are T cell receptor beta chains from one sample, sequenced in a study of shared clonotypes between healthy human individuals. The table came from immunoSEQ multiplex PCR; TCRdb's copy has only in-frame clones and leaves some out. Found here are about 2.1 million clones, roughly 91% of them singletons; the top ten hold 1.5% to 2%. Sequencing used naive CD8+ T cells from PBMCs. These receptor sequences come from a man between 18 and 29 years old in good health. Some clones in this sample may be carry-over from other donors' samples. CDR3s include the opening cysteine and the closing phenylalanine or tryptophan. Each record gives: J gene, V gene, D gene, clone size, CDR3 protein, CDR3 DNA. The D gene is left open where the match is weak. Clone size is not always given. Where it is, it says once, few, many or a class for expanded clones.

TRBJ1-1	TRBV4-1	.	once	CASSQDRAGFTEAFF	TGCGCCAGCAGCCAAGATCGCGCCGGGTTCACTGAAGCTTTCTTT
TRBJ2-7	TRBV4-1	.	once	CASSQEGLVSYEQYF	TGCGCCAGCAGCCAAGAAGGGCTAGTCTCTTACGAGCAGTACTTC
TRBJ2-3	TRBV2	.	.	CASSPIDSDTQYF	TGTGCCAGCAGTCCAATTGACAGTGATACGCAGTATTTT
TRBJ1-5	TRBV28	.	.	CASSLGAGFVYGNQPQHF	TGTGCCAGCAGTTTAGGGGCAGGGTTTGTGTATGGCAATCAGCCCCAGCATTTT
TRBJ2-2	TRBV5-1	.	.	CASSPGGGTGELFF	TGCGCCAGCAGCCCGGGTGGGGGCACCGGGGAGCTGTTTTTT
TRBJ2-7	TRBV5-1	TRBD2	.	CASRQTSGGAYEQYF	TGCGCCAGCAGACAGACTAGCGGTGGGGCCTACGAGCAGTACTTC
TRBJ2-7	TRBV27	.	once	CASSHGRSYEQYF	TGTGCCAGCAGTCACGGACGAAGCTACGAGCAGTACTTC
TRBJ2-1	TRBV11-2	TRBD2	.	CASSRNRWRGALDEQFF	TGTGCCAGCAGTCGAAACAGGTGGCGGGGGGCCCTCGATGAGCAGTTCTTC
TRBJ1-5	TRBV19	.	once	CASSRRDWNQPQHF	TGTGCCAGTAGCAGGAGGGATTGGAATCAGCCCCAGCATTTT
TRBJ2-1	TRBV27	TRBD1	once	CASSLRALGGPILNEQFF	TGTGCCAGCAGCTTAAGGGCCTTAGGGGGCCCCATTTTAAATGAGCAGTTCTTC